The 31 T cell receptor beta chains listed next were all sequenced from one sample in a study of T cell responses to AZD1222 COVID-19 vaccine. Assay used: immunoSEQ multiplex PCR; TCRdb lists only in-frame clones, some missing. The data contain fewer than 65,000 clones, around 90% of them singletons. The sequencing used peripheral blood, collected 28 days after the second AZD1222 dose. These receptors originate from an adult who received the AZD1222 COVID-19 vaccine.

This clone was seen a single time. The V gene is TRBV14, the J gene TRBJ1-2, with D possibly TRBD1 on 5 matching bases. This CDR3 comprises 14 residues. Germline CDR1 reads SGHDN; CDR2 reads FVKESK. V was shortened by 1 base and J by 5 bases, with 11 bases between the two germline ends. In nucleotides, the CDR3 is TGTGCCAGCAGCCAAGCCCGGGACCCTTATGGCTACACCTTC. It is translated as CASSQARDPYGYTF.

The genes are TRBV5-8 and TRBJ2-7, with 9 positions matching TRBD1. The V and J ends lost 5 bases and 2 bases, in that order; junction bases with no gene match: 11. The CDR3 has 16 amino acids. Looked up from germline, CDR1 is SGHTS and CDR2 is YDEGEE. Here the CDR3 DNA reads TGTGCCAGCAGACCAAAGCCGGGACAGGGAACCTACGAGCAGTACTTC. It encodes CASRPKPGQGTYEQYF.

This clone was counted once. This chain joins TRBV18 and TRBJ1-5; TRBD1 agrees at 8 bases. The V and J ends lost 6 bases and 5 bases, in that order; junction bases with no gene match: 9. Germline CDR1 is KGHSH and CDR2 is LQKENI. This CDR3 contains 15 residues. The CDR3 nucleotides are TGTGCCAGCTCTGCCGGGACAGGACGATATCAGCCCCAGCATTTT. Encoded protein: CASSAGTGRYQPQHF.

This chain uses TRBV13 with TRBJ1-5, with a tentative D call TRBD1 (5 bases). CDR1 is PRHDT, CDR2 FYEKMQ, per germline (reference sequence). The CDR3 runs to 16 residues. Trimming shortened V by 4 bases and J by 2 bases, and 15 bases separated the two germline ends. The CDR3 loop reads CASSSGPIGRNQPQHF. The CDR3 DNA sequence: TGTGCCAGCAGCTCGGGACCCATCGGGCGCAATCAGCCCCAGCATTTT.

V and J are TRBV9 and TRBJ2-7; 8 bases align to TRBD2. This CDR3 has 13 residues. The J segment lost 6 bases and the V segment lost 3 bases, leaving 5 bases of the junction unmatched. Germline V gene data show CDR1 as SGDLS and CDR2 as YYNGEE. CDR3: CASSGGLVGEQYF. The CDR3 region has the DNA TGTGCCAGCAGCGGGGGACTAGTCGGCGAGCAGTACTTC.

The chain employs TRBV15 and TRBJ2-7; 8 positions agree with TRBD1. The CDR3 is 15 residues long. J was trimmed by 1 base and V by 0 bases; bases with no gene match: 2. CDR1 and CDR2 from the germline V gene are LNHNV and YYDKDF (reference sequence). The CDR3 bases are TGTGCCACCAGCAGAGATCAGGGGGCATCCTACGAGCAGTACTTC. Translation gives CATSRDQGASYEQYF.

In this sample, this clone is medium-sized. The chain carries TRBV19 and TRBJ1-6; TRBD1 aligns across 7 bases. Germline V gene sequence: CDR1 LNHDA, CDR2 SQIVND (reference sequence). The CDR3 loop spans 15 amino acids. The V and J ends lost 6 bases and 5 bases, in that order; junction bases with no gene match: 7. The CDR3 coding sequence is TGTGCCAGTAGCCGGGGGGACAGAGATAATTCACCCCTCCACTTT. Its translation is CASSRGDRDNSPLHF.

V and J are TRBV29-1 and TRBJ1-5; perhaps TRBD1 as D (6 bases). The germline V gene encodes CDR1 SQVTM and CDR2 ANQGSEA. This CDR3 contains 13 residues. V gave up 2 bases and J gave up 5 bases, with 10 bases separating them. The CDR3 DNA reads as TGCAGCGTTGAACTGTCAGGGGATCAGCCCCAGCATTTT. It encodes CSVELSGDQPQHF.

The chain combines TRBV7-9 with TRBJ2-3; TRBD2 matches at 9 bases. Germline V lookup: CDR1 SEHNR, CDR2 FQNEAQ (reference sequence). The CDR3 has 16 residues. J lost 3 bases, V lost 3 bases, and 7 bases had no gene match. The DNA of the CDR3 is TGTGCCAGCAGCTTGGGTAGCGGGAGTGTGACAGATACGCAGTATTTT. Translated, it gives CASSLGSGSVTDTQYF.

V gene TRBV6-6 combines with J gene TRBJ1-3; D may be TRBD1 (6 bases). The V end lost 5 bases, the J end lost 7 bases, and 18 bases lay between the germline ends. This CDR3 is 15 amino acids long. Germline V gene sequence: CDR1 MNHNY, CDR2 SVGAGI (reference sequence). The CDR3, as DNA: TGTGCCAGCAGTCGATCACAGGGCCCCCAGAACACCATATATTTT. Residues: CASSRSQGPQNTIYF.

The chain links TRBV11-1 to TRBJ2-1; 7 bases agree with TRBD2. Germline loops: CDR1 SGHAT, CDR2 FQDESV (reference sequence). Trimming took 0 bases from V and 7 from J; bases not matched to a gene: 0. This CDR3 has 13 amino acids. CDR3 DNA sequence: TGTGCCAGCAGCTTAGCCGGGGGGAATGAGCAGTTCTTC. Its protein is CASSLAGGNEQFF.

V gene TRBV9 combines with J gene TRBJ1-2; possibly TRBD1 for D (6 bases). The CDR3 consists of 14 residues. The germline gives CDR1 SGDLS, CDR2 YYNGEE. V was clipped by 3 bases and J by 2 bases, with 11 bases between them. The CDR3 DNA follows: TGTGCCAGCAGCGCCACAGGGACAAACTATGGCTACACCTTC. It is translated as CASSATGTNYGYTF. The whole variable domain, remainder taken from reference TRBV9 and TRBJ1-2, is DSGVTQTPKHLITATGQRVTLRCSPRSGDLSVYWYQQSLDQGLQFLIQYYNGEERAKGNILERFSAQQFPDLHSELNLSSLELGDSALYFCASSATGTNYGYTFGSGTRLTVV.

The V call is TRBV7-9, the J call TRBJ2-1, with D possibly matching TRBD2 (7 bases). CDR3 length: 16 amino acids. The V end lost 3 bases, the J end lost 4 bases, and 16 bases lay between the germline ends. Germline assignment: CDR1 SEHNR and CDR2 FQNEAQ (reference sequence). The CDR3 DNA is TGTGCCAGCAGCTTCCTACACGGGGGGCGGTACAATGAGCAGTTCTTC. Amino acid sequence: CASSFLHGGRYNEQFF. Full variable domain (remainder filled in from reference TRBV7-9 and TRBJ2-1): DTGVSQNPRHKITKRGQNVTFRCDPISEHNRLYWYRQTLGQGPEFLTYFQNEAQLEKSRLLSDRFSAERPKGSFSTLEIQRTEQGDSAMYLCASSFLHGGRYNEQFFGPGTRLTVL.

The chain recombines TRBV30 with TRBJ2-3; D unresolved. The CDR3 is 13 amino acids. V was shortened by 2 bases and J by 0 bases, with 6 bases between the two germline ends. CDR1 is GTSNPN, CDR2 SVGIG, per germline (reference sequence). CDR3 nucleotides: TGTGCCTGGAGTCAGAGTAGCACAGATACGCAGTATTTT. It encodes CAWSQSSTDTQYF.

CDR3 region: CSASPGGRSTGYTF. The CDR3 region has the DNA TGCAGTGCTAGTCCTGGTGGACGTTCGACGGGCTACACCTTC. The chain combines TRBV20-1 with TRBJ1-2; no definite D call. This CDR3 spans 14 amino acids. V was pared by 3 bases and J by 8 bases, with 19 bases between. CDR1 is DFQATT and CDR2 is SNEGSKA in the germline V gene (reference sequence).

The CDR3 sequence is CASSLTGTSSNQPQHF. In DNA, the CDR3 is TGCGCCAGCAGCTTGACAGGGACGAGTAGCAATCAGCCCCAGCATTTT. V is TRBV5-1 and J is TRBJ1-5; D might be TRBD1 (6 bases). From germline, CDR1 is SGHRS and CDR2 YFSETQ. This CDR3 has 16 amino acids. Trimming took 1 base from V and 0 from J, leaving 11 bases between them.

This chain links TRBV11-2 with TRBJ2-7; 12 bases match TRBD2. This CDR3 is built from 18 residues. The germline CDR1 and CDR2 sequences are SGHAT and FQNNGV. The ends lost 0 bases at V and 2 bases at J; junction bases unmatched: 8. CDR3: CASSLEGGLAGLTYEQYF. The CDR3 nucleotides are TGTGCCAGCAGCTTAGAGGGGGGACTAGCGGGCTTGACCTACGAGCAGTACTTC.

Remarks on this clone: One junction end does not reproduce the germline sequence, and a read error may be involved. The CDR3, as DNA: TGTGCTAGCAGCTTAGGACAGAACACTGAAGCTTTCTTT. It yields the protein CASSLGQNTEAFF. The chain recombines TRBV7-7 with TRBJ1-1; D may be TRBD1 (5 bases). CDR3 size: 13 residues. CDR1 and CDR2 from the germline V gene are SSHAT and FNYEAQ (reference sequence). The full variable domain, its missing parts supplied by reference TRBV7-7 and TRBJ1-1, is GAGVSQSPRYKVTKRGQDVTLRCDPISSHATLYWYQQALGQGPEFLTYFNYEAQPDKSGLPSDRFSAERPEGSISTLTIQRTEQRDSAMYRCASSLGQNTEAFFGQGTRLTVV.

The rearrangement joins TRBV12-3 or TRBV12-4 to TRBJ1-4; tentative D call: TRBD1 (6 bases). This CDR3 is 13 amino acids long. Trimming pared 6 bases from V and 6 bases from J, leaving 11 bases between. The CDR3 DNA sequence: TGTGCCAGCAGGCCCGGGGGCGATGAAAAACTGTTTTTT. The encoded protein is CASRPGGDEKLFF.

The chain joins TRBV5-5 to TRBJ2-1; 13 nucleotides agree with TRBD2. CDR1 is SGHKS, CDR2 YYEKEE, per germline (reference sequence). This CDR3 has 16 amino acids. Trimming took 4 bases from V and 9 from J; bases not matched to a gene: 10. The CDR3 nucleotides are TGTGCCAGCAGCATCCAGACTAGCGGGAGGTCAGTTGAGCAGTTCTTC. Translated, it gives CASSIQTSGRSVEQFF.

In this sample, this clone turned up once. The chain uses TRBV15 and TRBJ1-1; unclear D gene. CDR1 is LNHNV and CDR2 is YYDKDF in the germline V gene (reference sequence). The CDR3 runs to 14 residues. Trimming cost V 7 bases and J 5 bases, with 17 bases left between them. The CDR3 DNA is TGTGCCACCATGATGGGAGGCGCTAGGACTGAAGCTTTCTTT. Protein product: CATMMGGARTEAFF. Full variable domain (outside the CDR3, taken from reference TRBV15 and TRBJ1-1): DAMVIQNPRYQVTQFGKPVTLSCSQTLNHNVMYWYQQKSSQAPKLLFHYYDKDFNNEADTPDNFQSRRPNTSFCFLDIRSPGLGDTAMYLCATMMGGARTEAFFGQGTRLTVV.

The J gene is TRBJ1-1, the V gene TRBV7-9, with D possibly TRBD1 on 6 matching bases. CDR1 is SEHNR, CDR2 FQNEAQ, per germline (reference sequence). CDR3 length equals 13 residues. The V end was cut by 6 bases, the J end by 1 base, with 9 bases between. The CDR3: CASSRTANTEAFF. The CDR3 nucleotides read TGTGCCAGCAGTAGGACAGCGAACACTGAAGCTTTCTTT.

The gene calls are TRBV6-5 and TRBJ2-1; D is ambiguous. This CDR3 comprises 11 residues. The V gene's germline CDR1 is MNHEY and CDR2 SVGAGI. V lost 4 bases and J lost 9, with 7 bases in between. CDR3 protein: CASSSGVEQFF. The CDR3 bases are TGTGCCAGCAGTTCCGGCGTTGAGCAGTTCTTC.

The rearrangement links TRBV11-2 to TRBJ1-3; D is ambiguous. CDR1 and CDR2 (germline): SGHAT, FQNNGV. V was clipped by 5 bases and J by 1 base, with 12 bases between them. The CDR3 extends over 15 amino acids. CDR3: CASSLIPDSGNTIYF. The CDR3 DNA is TGTGCCAGCAGCCTCATACCGGATTCTGGAAACACCATATATTTT.

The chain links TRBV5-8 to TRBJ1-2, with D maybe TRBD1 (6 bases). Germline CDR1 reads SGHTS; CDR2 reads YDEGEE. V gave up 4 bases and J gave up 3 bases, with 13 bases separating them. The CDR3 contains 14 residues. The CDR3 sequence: CASSPRQDDYGYTF. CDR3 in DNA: TGTGCCAGCAGCCCTCGACAGGACGACTATGGCTACACCTTC.

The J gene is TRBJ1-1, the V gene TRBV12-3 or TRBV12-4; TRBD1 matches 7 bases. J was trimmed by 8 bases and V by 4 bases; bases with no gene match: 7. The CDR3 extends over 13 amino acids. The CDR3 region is CASSSERDSEAFF. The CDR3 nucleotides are TGTGCCAGCAGTTCCGAGAGGGACAGCGAAGCTTTCTTT.

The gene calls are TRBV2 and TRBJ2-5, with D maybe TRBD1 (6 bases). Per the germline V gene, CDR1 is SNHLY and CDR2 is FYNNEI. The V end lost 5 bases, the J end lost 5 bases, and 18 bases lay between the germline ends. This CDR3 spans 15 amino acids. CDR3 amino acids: CASSLTGVERETQYF. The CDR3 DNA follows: TGTGCCAGCAGTTTGACAGGAGTGGAGCGCGAGACCCAGTACTTC.

CDR3 protein: CATRQGQETQYF. Here the CDR3 DNA reads TGTGCCACCAGGCAGGGGCAAGAGACCCAGTACTTC. The chain joins TRBV10-3 to TRBJ2-5, with D possibly TRBD1 on 6 matching bases. Trimming left V 10 bases short and J 2 bases short, with 11 bases between. The CDR3 length is 12 residues. Germline V CDR1 and CDR2: ENHRY, SYGVKD.

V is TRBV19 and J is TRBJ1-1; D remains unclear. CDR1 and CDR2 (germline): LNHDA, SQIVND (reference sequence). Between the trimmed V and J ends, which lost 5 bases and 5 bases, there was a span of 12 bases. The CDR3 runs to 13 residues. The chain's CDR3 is CASSATQATEAFF. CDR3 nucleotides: TGTGCCAGTAGTGCGACCCAGGCGACTGAAGCTTTCTTT. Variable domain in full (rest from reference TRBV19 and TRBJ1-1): DGGITQSPKYLFRKEGQNVTLSCEQNLNHDAMYWYRQDPGQGLRLIYYSQIVNDFQKGDIAEGYSVSREKKESFPLTVTSAQKNPTAFYLCASSATQATEAFFGQGTRLTVV.

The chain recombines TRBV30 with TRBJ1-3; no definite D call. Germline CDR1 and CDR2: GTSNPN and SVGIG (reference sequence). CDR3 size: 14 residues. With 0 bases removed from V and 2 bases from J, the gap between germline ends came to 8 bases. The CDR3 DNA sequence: TGTGCCTGGAGTGTACCTGGCACTGGAAACACCATATATTTT. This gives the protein CAWSVPGTGNTIYF. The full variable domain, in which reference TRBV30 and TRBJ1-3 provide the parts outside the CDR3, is SQTIHQWPATLVQPVGSPLSLECTVEGTSNPNLYWYRQAAGRGLQLLFYSVGIGQISSEVPQNLSASRPQDRQFILSSKKLLLSDSGFYLCAWSVPGTGNTIYFGEGSWLTVV.

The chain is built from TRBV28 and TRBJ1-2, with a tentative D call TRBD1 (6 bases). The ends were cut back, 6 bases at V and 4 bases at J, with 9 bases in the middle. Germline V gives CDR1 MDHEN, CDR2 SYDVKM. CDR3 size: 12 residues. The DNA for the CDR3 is TGTGCCAGCAGCCCAGGGGTCTATGGCTACACCTTC. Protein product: CASSPGVYGYTF.